Each of the 23 T cell receptor beta chains below was sequenced from the same sample in a study of blood T cell repertoires in COVID-19. Sequencing was performed with immunoSEQ multiplex PCR; in TCRdb, only in-frame clones are kept and a portion is missing. In the table there are over 120,000 clones, around 83% of which are singletons. Sequencing was carried out using peripheral blood. The source is a human donor with acute or convalescent COVID-19. The donor label of this sample is uncertain.

The gene calls are TRBV11-3 and TRBJ2-1; 7 bases map to TRBD2. The V gene's germline CDR1 is SGHNT and CDR2 YENEEA. The CDR3 totals 15 residues. V trimming: 0 bases; J trimming: 5 bases; junction bases outside the gene matches: 4. The CDR3 reads CASSLEGGKHNEQFF. The CDR3 coding sequence is TGTGCCAGCAGCTTAGAGGGGGGGAAACACAATGAGCAGTTCTTC.

The rearrangement joins TRBV6-1 to TRBJ2-3, with 7 positions matching TRBD2. Unmatched junction bases numbered 10, after V lost 3 bases and J lost 4 bases. This CDR3 has 16 amino acids. Germline V gene data show CDR1 as MNHNS and CDR2 as SASEGT. The CDR3 spells CASSEGGGGAADTQYF. The DNA of the CDR3 is TGTGCCAGCAGTGAGGGGGGGGGAGGGGCGGCAGATACGCAGTATTTT.

This clone was counted once. The chain recombines TRBV5-8 with TRBJ2-7; perhaps TRBD1 as D (6 bases). The V gene's germline CDR1 is SGHTS and CDR2 YDEGEE. This CDR3 is 16 amino acids long. With 4 bases removed from V and 2 bases from J, the gap between germline ends came to 19 bases. The CDR3 loop reads CASSMNSGTMAYEQYF. CDR3 bases: TGTGCCAGCAGCATGAACTCCGGGACAATGGCCTACGAGCAGTACTTC.

V and J are TRBV7-8 and TRBJ1-3, with no clear D. CDR3 length: 19 amino acids. The V gene lost 2 bases and the J gene lost 4 bases, with 24 bases spanning the gap. In germline, CDR1 is SGHVS, CDR2 FQNEAQ. DNA of the CDR3: TGTGCCAGCAGCTTACTCAGGATACCCCAATCGGTACTGGGAAACACCATATATTTT. It codes for CASSLLRIPQSVLGNTIYF.

The chain uses TRBV2 and TRBJ1-1; 10 nucleotides line up with TRBD1. J gave up 6 bases and V 6 bases, and 4 bases lay outside the gene matches. The CDR3 consists of 13 residues. Germline CDR1 is SNHLY and CDR2 is FYNNEI. CDR3 DNA sequence: TGTGCCAGCAGAGGGGACAGGGGATCTGAAGCTTTCTTT. Its protein product is CASRGDRGSEAFF.

This clone was detected a few times. The V gene is TRBV4-1, the J gene TRBJ1-1, with D tentatively TRBD1 (6 bases). Germline CDR1 reads MGHRA; CDR2 reads YSYEKL. Deletions cut 4 bases from V and 6 bases from J, with 18 bases between. This CDR3 comprises 15 residues. For the CDR3, the DNA is TGCGCCAGCAGCCCCATCGGCAGGGGAAATGCTGAAGCTTTCTTT. This translates into CASSPIGRGNAEAFF.

This clone was found once. The gene calls are TRBV11-2 and TRBJ2-2; D call uncertain. The germline CDR1 and CDR2 sequences are SGHAT and FQNNGV. The CDR3 spans 14 residues. V was shortened by 7 bases and J by 0 bases, with 9 bases between the two germline ends. CDR3 amino acids: CASTFFANTGELFF. CDR3 sequence (DNA): TGTGCCAGCACCTTTTTCGCGAACACCGGGGAGCTGTTTTTT. Full variable domain (remainder filled in from reference TRBV11-2 and TRBJ2-2): EAGVAQSPRYKIIEKRQSVAFWCNPISGHATLYWYQQILGQGPKLLIQFQNNGVVDDSQLPKDRFSAERLKGVDSTLKIQPAKLEDSAVYLCASTFFANTGELFFGEGSRLTVL.

This clone showed up just once. The chain carries TRBV10-3 and TRBJ2-2; TRBD2 agrees at 8 bases. The CDR3 extends over 15 amino acids. The V segment lost 6 bases and the J segment 3 bases; nucleotides outside the gene matches: 6. Per germline, CDR1 ENHRY and CDR2 SYGVKD. CDR3 bases: TGTGCCATCAGCAGTAGCGGGGATGACACCGGGGAGCTGTTTTTT. Its protein product is CAISSSGDDTGELFF.

This chain links TRBV7-9 with TRBJ1-4, with D possibly TRBD1 on 6 matching bases. CDR1 and CDR2 from the germline V gene are SEHNR and FQNEAQ (reference sequence). This CDR3 comprises 16 residues. The V gene lost 7 bases and the J gene lost 0 bases, with 15 bases spanning the gap. CDR3 residues: CASNGGQSATNEKLFF. CDR3 in DNA: TGTGCCAGCAACGGCGGACAGTCTGCAACTAATGAAAAACTGTTTTTT.

This chain uses TRBV28 with TRBJ1-3, with TRBD1 matching over 7 bases. The germline V gene encodes CDR1 MDHEN and CDR2 SYDVKM. CDR3 size: 17 residues. V trimming: 6 bases; J trimming: 0 bases; junction bases outside the gene matches: 11. CDR3 nucleotides: TGTGCCAGCAGGACCCAGGGGGGCTGGGGCTCTGGAAACACCATATATTTT. This sequence encodes CASRTQGGWGSGNTIYF.

This clone showed up just a few times. The chain joins TRBV7-9 to TRBJ1-1, with no clear D. Germline CDR1 and CDR2: SEHNR and FQNEAQ (reference sequence). V was shortened by 2 bases and J by 3 bases, with 7 bases between the two germline ends. This CDR3 is 13 amino acids long. CDR3: CASSLIGDTEAFF. The CDR3 nucleotides are TGTGCCAGCAGCTTAATCGGGGACACTGAAGCTTTCTTT.

J is TRBJ2-1 and V is TRBV29-1; TRBD1 matches 8 bases. The CDR3 loop spans 14 amino acids. The J segment lost 4 bases and the V segment lost 4 bases, leaving 6 bases of the junction unmatched. Germline values: CDR1 SQVTM, CDR2 ANQGSEA. The CDR3 DNA reads as TGCAGCGTTGGTCGGACAGGGAGTTACAATGAGCAGTTCTTC. Protein: CSVGRTGSYNEQFF.

The chain links TRBV21-1 to TRBJ1-1. TRBV21-1 is deemed a pseudogene. The CDR3 is 17 amino acids. In nucleotides, the CDR3 is TGTGCCAGCAGCAAAGCCCAACGCCGGGAACCTAACACTGAAGCTTTCTTT. Encoded protein: CASSKAQRREPNTEAFF.

There are a few counts of this clone. The rearrangement joins TRBV28 to TRBJ2-2; a weak D match, TRBD1 (5 bases). CDR1 and CDR2 (germline): MDHEN, SYDVKM. CDR3 length: 16 residues. Trimming cost V 5 bases and J 1 base, with 14 bases left between them. CDR3: CASSLPGQGNTGELFF. The CDR3 DNA follows: TGTGCCAGCAGTCTTCCTGGGCAGGGGAACACCGGGGAGCTGTTTTTT. Supplemented by reference TRBV28 and TRBJ2-2, the full variable domain reads DVKVTQSSRYLVKRTGEKVFLECVQDMDHENMFWYRQDPGLGLRLIYFSYDVKMKEKGDIPEGYSVSREKKERFSLILESASTNQTSMYLCASSLPGQGNTGELFFGEGSRLTVL.

This clone occurred once. This chain joins TRBV7-2 and TRBJ2-7; 9 positions agree with TRBD1. The CDR3 spans 15 residues. Germline CDR1 and CDR2: SGHTA and FQGNSA. With 1 base clipped from V and 2 bases from J, the junction kept 3 bases outside the gene matches. CDR3 coding DNA: TGTGCCAGCAGCTTAGTTGGGACAGGGACCTACGAGCAGTACTTC. Protein product: CASSLVGTGTYEQYF.

The rearrangement uses TRBV7-2 and TRBJ2-3; TRBD1 matches at 7 bases. Trimming at V came to 2 bases and at J to 6 bases, leaving 8 bases not matched to a gene. This CDR3 contains 15 residues. The germline gives CDR1 SGHTA, CDR2 FQGNSA. The CDR3 DNA reads TGTGCCAGCAGCTTAAAAGAGGGGGCTCCCGATACGCAGTATTTT. This sequence encodes CASSLKEGAPDTQYF.

The chain joins TRBV27 to TRBJ2-1, with D maybe TRBD1 (6 bases). This CDR3 is built from 14 residues. Trimming pared 10 bases from V and 6 bases from J, leaving 19 bases between. The V gene's germline CDR1 is MNHEY and CDR2 SMNVEV (reference sequence). The CDR3 here is CATNPSLGANEQFF. The CDR3, as DNA: TGTGCCACCAATCCCTCCTTGGGGGCCAATGAGCAGTTCTTC.

The chain's CDR3 is CASNLQGSYNSPLHF. The CDR3 DNA reads as TGTGCCAGCAATCTACAGGGGTCCTATAATTCACCCCTCCACTTT. The chain couples TRBV6-5 to TRBJ1-6, with 7 nucleotides matching TRBD1. Germline lookup yields CDR1 MNHEY and CDR2 SVGAGI. This CDR3 region has 15 residues. V shed 7 bases and J 1 base; nucleotides not matched to a gene: 4.

This clone was detected a few times. This chain links TRBV4-3 with TRBJ1-2, with 9 bases matching TRBD1. The CDR3 length is 14 residues. Germline V gene data show CDR1 as LGHNA and CDR2 as YSLEER. V was clipped by 0 bases and J by 14 bases; unmatched bases: 10. In DNA form, the CDR3 reads TGCGCCAGCAGCCAAGATATCGGGACAGGGATCAAGACCTTC. This gives the protein CASSQDIGTGIKTF.

The gene calls are TRBV7-6 and TRBJ2-7; a weak D match, TRBD2 (6 bases). The CDR3 loop spans 13 amino acids. Trimming left V 5 bases short and J 3 bases short, with 11 bases between. The germline V gene encodes CDR1 SGHVS and CDR2 FNYEAQ. DNA of the CDR3: TGTGCCAGCAGCCCGCACGGGGGCTACGAGCAGTACTTC. Protein: CASSPHGGYEQYF.

The V call is TRBV18, the J call TRBJ1-2; no firm D call. The CDR3 has 16 residues. Germline lookup yields CDR1 KGHSH and CDR2 LQKENI. Between the trimmed V and J ends, which lost 6 bases and 5 bases, there was a span of 22 bases. CDR3 DNA: TGTGCCAGCTCGCACACCCCCCCCCGGGATAGTTATGGCTACACCTTC. Protein: CASSHTPPRDSYGYTF.

There are a few counts of this clone. The chain recombines TRBV9 with TRBJ1-2; 7 nucleotides match TRBD1. CDR1 is SGDLS and CDR2 is YYNGEE in the germline V gene. Losses at the gene ends were 5 bases for V and 3 bases for J; bases not matched to a gene: 4. The length of the CDR3 is 13 residues. The CDR3 spells CASRSQGDYGYTF. The DNA of the CDR3 is TGTGCCAGCAGATCCCAGGGGGACTATGGCTACACCTTC.

This clone came up a few times. The chain recombines TRBV21-1 with TRBJ2-7; TRBD1, the D gene given by the table, was not confirmed from the DNA. TRBV21-1 is a known pseudogene. This CDR3 comprises 16 residues. The CDR3 sequence: CASSKSRTGLDYEQYV. CDR3 DNA: TGTGCCAGCAGCAAATCCCGGACAGGGTTGGATTACGAGCAGTACGTC.